The T cell receptor beta chain described here comes from a study of regulatory T cells in long-lasting Graves disease (dated by TCRdb to the early 2020s). General notes on the study: Patients with newly diagnosed Graves' disease had been on antithyroid drugs for under 3 months. Peripheral blood TCR sequencing and RNA sequencing compared persistent Graves' disease patients with newly diagnosed Graves' disease patients. The study was registered as a clinical trial and conducted in China. A total of roughly 35 samples underwent TCR sequencing: about 13 from persistent and some 20 from newly diagnosed Graves' disease patients. Overall study results and their limits: Preferential use of TRBV28, TRBJ1-2 and TRBJ2-5 was observed in persistent disease, whereas TRBV20-1 and TRBJ2-1 were favored in newly diagnosed disease. As a limitation, the authors acknowledged that the small sample size may reduce accuracy. Lower TCR Shannon entropy and fewer highly expanded clones were observed in persistent Graves' disease patients than in newly diagnosed patients, which suggested clonal expansion. The study examined only peripheral blood because the primary lesion, thyroid tissue, could not be accessed. Patients with persistent disease shared more public clonotypes (under 3,000) than newly diagnosed patients did (966). Only the TCR beta chain was sequenced and analyzed.

The label giving this sample's time point can be read as: newly diagnosed GD, antithyroid drugs for less than 3 months. For both TCR sequencing and RNA sequencing, RNA was extracted from PBMCs in TRIzol. The diagnosis of Graves' disease followed American Thyroid Association guidelines. Recruitment of patients was carried out at an endocrinology department in Xi'an, China. Each patient gave 7 to 9.5 milliliters of peripheral blood, collected in an EDTA anticoagulant tube. Ficoll Paque Plus density gradient separation was used to isolate PBMCs, and no further T cell sorting was done. An Agilent 2100 Bioanalyzer and agarose gel were used to check RNA quality, and a NanoDrop 2000 was used to measure RNA concentration. Only a few counts were recorded for this clonotype. What this receptor recognizes is not known. Base qualities are not recorded, but no much larger clone differs from it by a single base.

The method was multiplex PCR. Sequencing took place on an Illumina HiSeq 4000. CDR3 regions were amplified by Arm-PCR with iRepertoire HTBI primers to construct TCR beta libraries. Before sequencing, the PCR products underwent gel purification. In the paper's pipeline: Gene usage analysis of CDR3 amino acid clonotypes relied on the 60 to 65 TRBV and 13 to 15 TRBJ segments identified across samples. COPE and FqMerger were used to merge the filtered high-quality paired reads into contigs. BLAST was used to align contigs to IMGT TRBV, TRBD and TRBJ reference genes, with CDR3 defined following IMGT. Any clonotype with a frequency above 0.1% was classified as a highly expanded clone. Shannon entropy was used to measure repertoire diversity, and the Gini coefficient was used to measure V-J evenness. A clonotype found in more than one individual was treated as public. Using fastp at Q25 and MiXCR, TCRdb reprocessed the public reads and kept productive beta chains. Each record represents a unique CDR3 protein, reported with the most common genes and DNA among its rows. For this entry, the V and J calls and clone size follow TCRdb and not the study's own pipeline. The sample profile shows 350,000 to 500,000 distinct CDR3 sequences; 12% to 15% of them were found once. The leading ten clones occupy approximately 19% of the sample.

V loses 6 bases at its end and J loses 5 bases; junction bases beyond the gene matches: 10. Based on the germline V gene, the CDR1 and CDR2 sequences are SQVTM and ANQGSEA. There are 14 amino acids in the CDR3, from cysteine to phenylalanine inclusive. Here the CDR3 DNA is all that survives: 42 bases in frame from base 1. These data were likewise used in another study, on T cells in Graves' hyperthyroidism and ophthalmopathy. The second study's paper adds: A patient counted as having stable Graves' hyperthyroidism if no progression to ophthalmopathy occurred over 18 months of follow-up. The hyperthyroidism patients were between 18 and 65 years old and newly diagnosed, with a disease duration of less than 2 months. Any patient with an uncontrolled infection, another autoimmune disease, pregnancy or lactation was excluded. Diagnoses were based on clinical symptoms, serum thyroxine and TRAb, thyroid ultrasound and orbital computed tomography. A first-round RT-PCR of the TCR CDR3 used the HTBI primer set with the Qiagen OneStep RT-PCR kit. Most expanded thyroid clonotypes (frequency above 0.001) were also found in blood, which suggests that blood repertoires may mirror thyroid immune responses. A 13 V-J signature model separated ophthalmopathy from stable hyperthyroidism, with 87.88% sensitivity and around 84% specificity in cross-validation and 80%/75% in testing. In validation, progression to ophthalmopathy was predicted by the model with 70.59% sensitivity and 72% to 80% specificity, a median of around 6.5 months before onset. To identify TCR V-J signatures that set the groups apart, the researchers used a discovery cohort of more than 95 patients, made up of 43 with Graves' ophthalmopathy and around 58 with stable Graves' hyperthyroidism. Prospective prediction of ophthalmopathy was tested in an independent validation cohort of 18 to 20 hyperthyroidism patients and 17 patients who later progressed to ophthalmopathy. The 90 to 100 discovery patients were randomly split 7:3 into training and test sets. In roughly six Graves' hyperthyroidism patients, the study also compared T-cell repertoires from thyroid tissue with T-cell repertoires from blood. Following sampling, methimazole starting at 30 mg daily was given to hyperthyroidism patients, and high-dose intravenous methylprednisolone was given to ophthalmopathy patients. The libraries were constructed in a second round of multiplex PCR and then size-selected and purified. Paired-end sequencing of the libraries was performed with 100 bp reads on an Illumina HiSeq2000. SOAPnuke was used to process the raw data, removing reads that contained adapters or uncalled bases, had a mean Phred below 15, or lacked an exact match to the constant primer or identifier. High-quality paired reads were merged using COPE v1.2.5, and each unique nucleotide sequence was defined as a clonotype. MiTCR v1.1 was used to align the clonotypes against IMGT TRBV, TRBD and TRBJ reference segments. Only V-J combinations with frequency above 0.0001, covering 99% to 99.2% of repertoires, were analysed. A TCS score was defined as the ratio between F50 (clonal expansion) and ExV (chaos), using BLOSUM62-based TCRdist between CDR3 peptides within each V-J. Welch's t-statistics and random forest reduced roughly 540 V-J features to 10 to 15, which were used in a naive Bayes classifier (R e1071). Sample size was not statistically predetermined, and blinding of investigators to group allocation was not performed. The paper reports TCR Vbeta CDR3 sequencing of roughly 140 peripheral blood samples: 43 ophthalmopathy, over 70 hyperthyroidism and around 17 progressor patients.

The TCR was taken from a woman aged 45-65 years with Graves disease. Donor details come from another sample of the same person, matched by shared clones. The chain is made from TRBV29-1 and TRBJ2-7, with 10 junctional bases fitting TRBD2. The specimen was peripheral blood mononuclear cells (PBMCs), collected at new diagnosis, from a patient treated with antithyroid drugs. The DNA sequence reads TGCAGCGTCACGCTCCTAGCGGGAGTTAACGAGCAGTACTTC. Translated, this is CSVTLLAGVNEQYF.